This record concerns one T cell receptor (beta chain) sequence. From germline, CDR1 is SQVTM and CDR2 ANQGSEA. The CDR3 consists of 14 residues. J lost 5 bases, V lost 7 bases, and 6 bases had no gene match. This sample was included in a study of cytomegalovirus exposure and HLA in healthy donors. The assay was immunoSEQ multiplex PCR, and TCRdb's table has in-frame clones only and misses some. The data hold approximately 200,000 clones, with more than 80% observed a single time. The sequenced sample was PBMCs. The receptor comes from a man aged 18 to 29 in good health and CMV-seropositive. The chain carries TRBV29-1 and TRBJ2-5; 14 bases are shared with TRBD2. The CDR3 DNA is TGCAGCGCCCGACTAGCGGGAGGGCCGGAGACCCAGTACTTC. It is translated as CSARLAGGPETQYF.